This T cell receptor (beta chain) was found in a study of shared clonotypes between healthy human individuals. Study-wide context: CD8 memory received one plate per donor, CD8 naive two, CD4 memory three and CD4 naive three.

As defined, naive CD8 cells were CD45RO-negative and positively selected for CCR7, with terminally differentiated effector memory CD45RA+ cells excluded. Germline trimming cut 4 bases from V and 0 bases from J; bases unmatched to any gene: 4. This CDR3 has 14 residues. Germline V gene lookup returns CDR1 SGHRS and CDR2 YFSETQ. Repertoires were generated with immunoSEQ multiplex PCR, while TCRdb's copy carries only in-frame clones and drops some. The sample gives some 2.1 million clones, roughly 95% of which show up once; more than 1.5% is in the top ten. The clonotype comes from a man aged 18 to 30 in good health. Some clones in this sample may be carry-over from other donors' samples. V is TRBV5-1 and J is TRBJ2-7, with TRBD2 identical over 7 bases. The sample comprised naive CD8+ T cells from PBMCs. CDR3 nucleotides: TGCGCCAGCAGCCCTGGGACTAACTCCTACGAGCAGTACTTC. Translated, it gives CASSPGTNSYEQYF.